The 11 T cell receptor beta chains listed next were all sequenced from one sample in a study of regulatory T cells in long-lasting Graves disease (dated by TCRdb to the early 2020s). Receptor amplification or capture employed multiplex PCR. Instrument used: Illumina HiSeq 4000. To build TCR beta libraries, CDR3 regions were amplified by Arm-PCR using iRepertoire HTBI primers. Using fastp trimming at Q25 and MiXCR clonotype assembly, TCRdb reanalyzed the public sequencing data and kept in-frame beta chains. Entries are consolidated by CDR3 protein sequence, retaining the most common genes and DNA. Across this sample there are about 540,000 distinct CDR3 sequences, with roughly 13% seen only once. The ten largest clones take up 10% of the sample. In the paper's terms, the time point label means: newly diagnosed GD, antithyroid drugs for less than 3 months. For both TCR sequencing and RNA sequencing, RNA was extracted from PBMCs in TRIzol.

These data are also associated with another study on T cells in Graves' hyperthyroidism and ophthalmopathy.

The material sequenced was peripheral blood mononuclear cells (PBMCs), taken at new diagnosis, from a patient treated with antithyroid drugs. The receptor set was obtained from a man aged 25-40 years with Graves disease. Donor details come from another sample of the same person, matched by shared clones.

This clonotype was seen a few times. The V call is TRBV3-1, the J call TRBJ2-1, with 7 bases that match TRBD2. Germline V lookup: CDR1 LGHDT, CDR2 YNNKEL (reference sequence). The J segment lost 0 bases and the V segment lost 0 bases, leaving 11 bases of the junction unmatched. The CDR3 runs to 19 residues. The CDR3 DNA is TGTGCCAGCAGCCAAGAAGGCGCCTTGGGACTAAACTCCTACAATGAGCAGTTCTTC. This gives the protein CASSQEGALGLNSYNEQFF.

In DNA form, the CDR3 reads TGTGCCAGCAGTTACTCGGGACTAGCGGGTTCCTACGAGCAGTACTTC. Translating gives CASSYSGLAGSYEQYF. V gene TRBV6-5 combines with J gene TRBJ2-7; 12 bases line up with TRBD2. The CDR3 sequence is 16 residues long. V shed 0 bases, J shed 1 base, and the junction held 1 base outside the gene matches. CDR1 and CDR2 from the germline V gene are MNHEY and SVGAGI.

The table lists this clonotype with many counts. The chain is built from TRBV27 and TRBJ1-2; no clear D. The CDR3 covers 13 residues. Trimming removed 3 bases from V and 4 bases from J, with 9 bases in between. CDR1 and CDR2 (germline): MNHEY, SMNVEV (reference sequence). Here the CDR3 DNA reads TGTGCCAGCAGTTTGGAAGAGACCTATGGCTACACCTTC. This translates into CASSLEETYGYTF.

This clonotype has only a few counts. V and J are TRBV5-1 and TRBJ2-3; perhaps D is TRBD1 or TRBD2 (5 bases each). V was trimmed by 0 bases and J by 3 bases, leaving 14 bases between them. This CDR3 contains 16 residues. The germline CDR1 and CDR2 sequences are SGHRS and YFSETQ. In DNA, the CDR3 is TGCGCCAGCAGCTTGGCAGGACTGGGGCGGACAGATACGCAGTATTTT. Translation: CASSLAGLGRTDTQYF.

This clonotype was counted at least ten times. The CDR3 sequence: CATSRAEGTNEKLFF. In nucleotides, the CDR3 is TGTGCCACCAGCAGAGCCGAGGGGACTAATGAAAAACTGTTTTTT. The chain recombines TRBV15 with TRBJ1-4; D possibly corresponds to TRBD1 (5 bases). V lost 1 base to trimming and J lost 2 bases, with 8 bases between them. The CDR3 is made up of 15 amino acids. Germline V lookup: CDR1 LNHNV, CDR2 YYDKDF (reference sequence).

The chain joins TRBV12-3 or TRBV12-4 to TRBJ2-5; D is possibly TRBD1 (5 bases). The germline V and J ends were trimmed by 6 bases and 5 bases, with 13 bases remaining between them. This CDR3 is 13 amino acids long. CDR3 sequence (DNA): TGTGCCAGCAGGAGAAGGGGAAGCGAGACCCAGTACTTC. This translates into CASRRRGSETQYF.

This chain links TRBV5-1 with TRBJ2-1; 13 bases align to TRBD2. The CDR3 spans 13 residues. V was pared by 6 bases and J by 7 bases, with 1 base of the junction left unmatched. Germline loops: CDR1 SGHRS, CDR2 YFSETQ. In DNA, the CDR3 is TGCGCCAGCATGACTAGCGGGAGGAATGAGCAGTTCTTC. It specifies CASMTSGRNEQFF.

The sample holds one count of this clonotype. With a much larger clone just one base away, this may be a read error. This rearrangement joins TRBV5-1 to TRBJ2-3; 7 bases align to TRBD2. There are 17 residues in the CDR3. Trimming at V came to 0 bases and at J to 2 bases, leaving 9 bases not matched to a gene. Germline lookup yields CDR1 SGHRS and CDR2 YFSETQ. The DNA of the CDR3 is TGCGCCAGCAGCTTGGGGATTACTAGCGCGACCACAGATACGCAGTATTTT. It codes for CASSLGITSATTDTQYF.

This clonotype has ten or more counts. V usage is TRBV12-5 and J usage is TRBJ1-5; a possible D gene is TRBD1 (5 bases). V was pared by 4 bases and J by 0 bases, with 7 bases between. The CDR3 has 14 amino acids. The germline V gene has CDR1 LGHNT and CDR2 FRNRAP. CDR3: CASGSGYSNQPQHF. CDR3 nucleotide sequence: TGTGCTAGTGGTTCAGGGTATAGCAATCAGCCCCAGCATTTT.

Many counts were recorded for this clonotype. The CDR3 region is CASSVESSYNEQFF. The CDR3, as DNA: TGTGCCAGCAGCGTGGAGAGCTCCTACAATGAGCAGTTCTTC. The chain has TRBV9 and TRBJ2-1; D not resolved. CDR1 is SGDLS, CDR2 YYNGEE, per germline. Trimming pared 2 bases from V and 0 bases from J, leaving 6 bases between. CDR3 length: 14 residues.

The table lists this clonotype with many counts. The chain has TRBV29-1 and TRBJ2-1, with 11 bases aligning to TRBD2. This CDR3 has 14 residues. With V trimmed by 6 bases and J by 0 bases, 1 base remained unmatched. CDR1 is SQVTM and CDR2 is ANQGSEA in the germline V gene. CDR3 sequence (DNA): TGCAGCGTCACTAGCGGGAGCTCCTACAATGAGCAGTTCTTC. This encodes CSVTSGSSYNEQFF.